This T cell receptor (beta chain) is drawn from a study of blood T cell repertoires in COVID-19. Overall study context: The United States, Italy and Spain were the sources of the acute and convalescent COVID-19 samples. In each case, the material was cDNA or gDNA derived from T cells, B-cell-depleted T cells, or PBMCs.

In the source study's methods: Estimation of nucleated cell counts relied on the amplification of reference gene primers. Sequencing was performed with immunoSEQ multiplex PCR; in TCRdb, only in-frame clones are kept and a portion is missing. That table furnishes V, J and clone size, whereas the DNA furnished D and trimming. The table includes under 300,000 clones, 85% detected once. This TCR derives from a human donor in a cohort sampled during active COVID-19. The sequencing input was peripheral blood.

The CDR3 DNA follows: TGTGCCAGCAGCCCCGGGCGGACAGGACCGGAGACCCAGTACTTC. This codes for CASSPGRTGPETQYF. The chain carries TRBV14 and TRBJ2-5, with TRBD1 identical over 7 bases. Per the germline V gene, CDR1 is SGHDN and CDR2 is FVKESK. With V trimmed by 4 bases and J by 5 bases, 10 bases remained unmatched. CDR3 length: 15 amino acids.